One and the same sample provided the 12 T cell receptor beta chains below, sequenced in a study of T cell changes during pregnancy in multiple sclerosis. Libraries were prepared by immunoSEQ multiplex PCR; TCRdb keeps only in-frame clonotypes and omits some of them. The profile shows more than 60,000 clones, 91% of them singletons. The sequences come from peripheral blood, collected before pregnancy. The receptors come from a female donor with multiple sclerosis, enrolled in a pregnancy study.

CDR3 bases: TGTGCCAGCAGCTTATTTAGTTCCACCGCGGGCTATGGCTACACCTTC. Translated, it gives CASSLFSSTAGYGYTF. The chain is built from TRBV7-2 and TRBJ1-2; D uncertain. V was clipped by 2 bases and J by 4 bases, with 17 bases between them. Germline V gives CDR1 SGHTA, CDR2 FQGNSA. CDR3 length: 16 amino acids.

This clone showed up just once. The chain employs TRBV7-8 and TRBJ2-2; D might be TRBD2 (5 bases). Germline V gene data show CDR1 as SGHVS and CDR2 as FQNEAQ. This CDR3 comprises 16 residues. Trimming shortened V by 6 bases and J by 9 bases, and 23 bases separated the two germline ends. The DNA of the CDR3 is TGTGCCAGCAGTATCACGCGGGTTCAAGCCCACCGGGAGCTGTTTTTT. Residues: CASSITRVQAHRELFF.

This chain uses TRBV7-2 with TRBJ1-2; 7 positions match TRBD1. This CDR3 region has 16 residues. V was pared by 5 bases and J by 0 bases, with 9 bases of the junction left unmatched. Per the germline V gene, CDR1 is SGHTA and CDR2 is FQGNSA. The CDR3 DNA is TGTGCCAGCAGCCTCGGGGACAGAAGAGCTAACTATGGCTACACCTTC. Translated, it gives CASSLGDRRANYGYTF.

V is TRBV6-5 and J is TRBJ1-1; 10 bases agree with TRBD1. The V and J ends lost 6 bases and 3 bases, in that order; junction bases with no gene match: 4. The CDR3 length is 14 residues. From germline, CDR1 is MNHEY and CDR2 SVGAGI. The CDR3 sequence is CASSRQGADTEAFF. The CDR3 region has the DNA TGTGCCAGCAGCCGACAGGGGGCGGACACTGAAGCTTTCTTT.

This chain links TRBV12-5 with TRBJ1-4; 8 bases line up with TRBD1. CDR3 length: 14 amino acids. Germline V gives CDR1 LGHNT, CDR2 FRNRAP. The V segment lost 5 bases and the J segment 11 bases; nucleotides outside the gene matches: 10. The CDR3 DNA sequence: TGTGCTAGTGGTCCCGGACAGGGCTCTTGGAAACTGTTTTTT. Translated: CASGPGQGSWKLFF.

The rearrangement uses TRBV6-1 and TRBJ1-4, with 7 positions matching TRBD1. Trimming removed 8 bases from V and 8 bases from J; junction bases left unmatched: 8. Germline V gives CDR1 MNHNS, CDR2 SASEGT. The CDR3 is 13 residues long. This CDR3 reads CASQQGVVEKLFF. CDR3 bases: TGTGCCAGCCAGCAGGGGGTGGTCGAAAAACTGTTTTTT.

This CDR3 reads CASSQVGGIGEQFF. Written as DNA, the CDR3 is TGCGCCAGCAGCCAAGTGGGGGGAATCGGTGAGCAGTTCTTC. This rearrangement joins TRBV4-3 to TRBJ2-1; weak D call: TRBD2 (6 bases). V dropped 1 base and J dropped 9 bases, with 13 bases sitting between them. Germline V gene lookup returns CDR1 LGHNA and CDR2 YSLEER. The CDR3 runs 14 residues.

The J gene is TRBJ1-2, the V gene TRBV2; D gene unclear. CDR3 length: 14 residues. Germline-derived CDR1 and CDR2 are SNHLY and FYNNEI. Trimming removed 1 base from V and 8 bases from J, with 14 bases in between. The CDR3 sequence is CASSEEKISGGYTF. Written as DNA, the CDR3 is TGTGCCAGCAGTGAAGAGAAAATTAGCGGAGGCTACACCTTC.

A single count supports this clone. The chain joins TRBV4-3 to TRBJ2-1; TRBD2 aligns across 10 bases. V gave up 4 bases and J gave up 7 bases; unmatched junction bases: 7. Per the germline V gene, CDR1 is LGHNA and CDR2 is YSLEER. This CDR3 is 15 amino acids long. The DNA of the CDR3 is TGCGCCAGCAGCCGGGTTAGCGGGGGGCCTAATGAGCAGTTCTTC. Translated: CASSRVSGGPNEQFF.

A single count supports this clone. CDR3 protein: CASSKGTRIAYEQYF. The CDR3 coding sequence is TGTGCCAGCAGCAAGGGGACTAGAATTGCCTACGAGCAGTACTTC. The chain links TRBV5-6 to TRBJ2-7, with 8 bases that match TRBD2. The germline V gene has CDR1 SGHDT and CDR2 YYEEEE. The J segment lost 2 bases and the V segment lost 4 bases, leaving 8 bases of the junction unmatched. This CDR3 comprises 15 residues.

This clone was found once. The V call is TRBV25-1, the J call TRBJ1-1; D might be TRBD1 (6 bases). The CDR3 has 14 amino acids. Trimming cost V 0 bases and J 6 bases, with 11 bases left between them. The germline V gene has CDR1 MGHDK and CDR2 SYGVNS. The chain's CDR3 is CASSEYIGGAEAFF. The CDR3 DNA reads TGTGCCAGCAGTGAATATATAGGGGGGGCTGAAGCTTTCTTT.

The CDR3 sequence: CAWSFRVAEEKLFF. In DNA form, the CDR3 reads TGTGCCTGGAGCTTCAGGGTGGCGGAAGAAAAACTGTTTTTT. The chain recombines TRBV30 with TRBJ1-4, with a possible D match to TRBD1 (5 bases). This CDR3 comprises 14 residues. Germline loops: CDR1 GTSNPN, CDR2 SVGIG (reference sequence). Trimming pared 3 bases from V and 8 bases from J, leaving 16 bases between.